This TCR beta chain came from a study of T-cell reconstitution after alpha-beta-depleted transplantation in children. This clonotype was recorded at least ten times. During its preparation, the TCRbeta library received unique molecular identifiers. TCRdb re-analysed the PCR reads in MiXCR, keeping a single row per CDR3 protein. The sample lists about 830,000 distinct CDR3 sequences; 15% to 20% were seen once. The germline gives CDR1 SGHRS, CDR2 YFSETQ. The CDR3 covers 15 residues. Unmatched junction bases numbered 5, after V lost 1 base and J lost 3 bases. The chain links TRBV5-1 to TRBJ2-7; 9 nucleotides line up with TRBD2. This clonotype was obtained from a male patient between 5 and 17 years old who had a stem cell transplant for acute lymphoblastic leukemia, so the T cells may come from the graft donor. The sequences come from PBMCs, mostly from graft donor cells, collected 360 days after TCRalphabeta/CD19-depleted stem cell transplant. This chain's CDR3 is CASSLTAGGVYEQYF. The CDR3 DNA reads as TGCGCCAGCAGCTTGACAGCGGGAGGAGTCTACGAGCAGTACTTC. Filled out from reference TRBV5-1 and TRBJ2-7, the complete variable domain reads KAGVTQTPRYLIKTRGQQVTLSCSPISGHRSVSWYQQTPGQGLQFLFEYFSETQRNKGNFPGRFSGRQFSNSRSEMNVSTLELGDSALYLCASSLTAGGVYEQYFGPGTRLTVT.